This T cell receptor (beta chain) was identified in a study of OX40 agonist ivuxolimab in advanced cancers. Profiled with immunoSEQ multiplex PCR; TCRdb holds only in-frame clones, not every one. The sample lists some 62,000 clones; almost 85% were seen once. The CDR3 runs to 16 residues. The germline V gene encodes CDR1 SGHKS and CDR2 YYEKEE (reference sequence). V was pared by 2 bases and J by 1 base, with 12 bases between. This clone came up a few times. Its antigen is currently unknown. Study conclusions and caveats: Circulating CD4+ and CD8+ T cells showed clonal expansion by week 6 at 0.1 to 3.0 mg/kg. Mean expanded clone counts were higher in CD8+ than CD4+ T cells.

The rearrangement links TRBV5-5 to TRBJ2-2, with D perhaps TRBD2 (5 bases). The receptor was derived from an adult with an advanced solid tumor such as melanoma, head and neck, liver or kidney cancer. This specimen was CD4+ or CD8+ T cells sorted from blood, taken in a trial of the OX40 agonist ivuxolimab. The chain's CDR3 is CASSFGLGLNTGELFF. The CDR3, as DNA: TGTGCCAGCAGCTTCGGACTGGGATTGAACACCGGGGAGCTGTTTTTT.